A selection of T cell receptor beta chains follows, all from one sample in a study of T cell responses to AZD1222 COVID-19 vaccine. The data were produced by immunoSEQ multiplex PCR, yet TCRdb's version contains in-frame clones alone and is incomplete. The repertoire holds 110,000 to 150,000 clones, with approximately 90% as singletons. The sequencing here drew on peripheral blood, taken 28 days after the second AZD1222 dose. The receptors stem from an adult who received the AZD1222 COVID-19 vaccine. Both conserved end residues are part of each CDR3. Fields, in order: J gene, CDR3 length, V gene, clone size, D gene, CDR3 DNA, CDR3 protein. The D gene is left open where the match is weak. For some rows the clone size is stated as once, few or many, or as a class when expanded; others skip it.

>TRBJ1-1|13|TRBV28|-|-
TGTGCCAGCAGTTTCGGTTGGGCCACTGAAGCTTTCTTT
CASSFGWATEAFF
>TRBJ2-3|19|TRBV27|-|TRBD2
TGTGCCAGCTGCTACAGGAGCGGGAGGGCCTACCCTAGCACAGATACGCAGTATTTT
CASCYRSGRAYPSTDTQYF
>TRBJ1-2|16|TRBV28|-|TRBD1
TGTGCCAGCAAATTTTATGGGACAGGGTTGAACTATGGCTACACCTTC
CASKFYGTGLNYGYTF
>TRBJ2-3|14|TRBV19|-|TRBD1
TGTGCCAGTAGTATTACAGGGGTCCCCGGTACGCAGTATTTT
CASSITGVPGTQYF
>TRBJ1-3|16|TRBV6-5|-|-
TGTGCCAGCAGTTACTTCCGAGGGGCTGAGGGAAACACCATATATTTT
CASSYFRGAEGNTIYF
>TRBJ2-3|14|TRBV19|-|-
TGTGCCAGTAGTCCCTCGGACAGCACAGATACGCAGTATTTT
CASSPSDSTDTQYF
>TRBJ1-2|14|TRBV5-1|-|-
TGCGCCAGCGGTTGGGGGGACATGACGGCTGGCTACACCTTC
CASGWGDMTAGYTF
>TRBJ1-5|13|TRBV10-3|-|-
TGTGCCACCGGGACGGGTAGCAATCAGCCCCAGCATTTT
CATGTGSNQPQHF
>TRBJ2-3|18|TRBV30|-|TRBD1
TGTGCCTGGAGTGGAGGCCACAGGGGTAGAACTAGCACAGATACGCAGTATTTT
CAWSGGHRGRTSTDTQYF
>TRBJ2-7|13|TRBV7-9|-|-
TGTGCCAGCAGCTTTTTCTCGAGCTACGAGCAGTACTTC
CASSFFSSYEQYF
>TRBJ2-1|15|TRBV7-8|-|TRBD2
TGTGCCAGCAGCCCCGGACTAGCGAGAACCAATGAGCAGTTCTTC
CASSPGLARTNEQFF
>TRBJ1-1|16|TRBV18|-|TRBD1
TGTGCCAGCTCACCCGGGACAGGGATGTTGAACACTGAAGCTTTCTTT
CASSPGTGMLNTEAFF
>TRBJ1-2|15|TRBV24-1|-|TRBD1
TGTGCCACCAGTGAGTCACCGGGACAGGGATATGGCTACACCTTC
CATSESPGQGYGYTF
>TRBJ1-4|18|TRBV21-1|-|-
TGTGCCAGCAGCAAAGTAACCGGGGAACAGTCAACTAATGAAAAACTGTTTTTT
CASSKVTGEQSTNEKLFF
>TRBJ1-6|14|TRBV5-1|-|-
TGCGCCAGCAGCTACGACAGGCTCTATTCACCCCTCCACTTT
CASSYDRLYSPLHF
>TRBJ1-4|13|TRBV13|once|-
TGTGCCAGCAACCAACGGCCTAATGAAAAACTGTTTTTT
CASNQRPNEKLFF
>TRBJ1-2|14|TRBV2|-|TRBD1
TGTGCCAGCAGACGTATAGCAGGGGGCGATGGCTACACCTTC
CASRRIAGGDGYTF
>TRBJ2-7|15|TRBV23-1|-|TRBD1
TGCGCCAGCAGTCCAAACCGGGACAGAACCTACGAGCAGTACTTC
CASSPNRDRTYEQYF
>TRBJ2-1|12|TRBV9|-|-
TGTGCCAGCAGCGTAAACTACAATGAGCAGTTCTTC
CASSVNYNEQFF
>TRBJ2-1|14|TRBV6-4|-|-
TGTGCCAGCAGTCAAGACCGAGTCGGGAATGAGCAGTTCTTC
CASSQDRVGNEQFF
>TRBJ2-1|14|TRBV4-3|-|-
TGCGCCAGCAGCGCGGGCTTATTCTACAATGAGCAGTTCTTC
CASSAGLFYNEQFF
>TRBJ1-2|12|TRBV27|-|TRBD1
TGTGCCAGCAGTAAACAGGGGGCTAGCTACACCTTC
CASSKQGASYTF
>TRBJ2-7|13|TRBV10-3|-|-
TGTGCCATCAGTGACCTAGACAGCTACGAGCAGTACTTC
CAISDLDSYEQYF
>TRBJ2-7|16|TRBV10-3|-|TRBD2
TGTGCCTCTTCCAAGGCGGGGACTAGCGGGAGTTACGAGCAGTACTTC
CASSKAGTSGSYEQYF
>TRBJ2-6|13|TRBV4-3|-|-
TGCGCCAGCAGCCAACGTGGGGCCAACGTCCTGACTTTC
CASSQRGANVLTF
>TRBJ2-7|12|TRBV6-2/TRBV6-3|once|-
TGTGCCAGCAGTTACCCCCCGGGTGAGCAGTACTTC
CASSYPPGEQYF